This T cell receptor (beta chain) came from a study of blood T cell repertoires in COVID-19 (dated by TCRdb to 2020 to 2021). In the study overall: Collaborator samples came from the United States, Italy and Spain and covered acute and convalescent phases of COVID-19. The sample metadata nearly always contained a de-identified subject ID, COVID-19 status, age in years and sex. The prospective study material was composed of cDNA or gDNA derived from T cells, B-cell-depleted T cells, or PBMCs. The repertoires were released in a freely available public database meant as a resource for research on the immune response to SARS-CoV-2. HLA class I and class II types, where available, came from metadata supplied by the sample provider rather than from assay-based typing. Samples came from the ongoing ImmuneRACE study (first 160 participants) plus 1,254 subjects from 6 global collaborators. The dataset comprised deeply sampled blood TCRbeta repertoires from subjects exposed to, actively infected with, or recovered from COVID-19.

TCRbeta CDR3 regions were amplified from genomic DNA using the immunoSEQ Assay, a bias-controlled multiplex PCR. From the authors' description of their analysis: Nucleated cell counts per sample were estimated from amplification of reference gene primers within the assay. To quantify the absolute abundance of each unique TCRbeta CDR3 rearrangement, sequence reads were collapsed and filtered. For each sample, productive Simpson clonality was calculated as the square root of Simpson's diversity index across productive rearrangements. Imported from immuneACCESS, the table was reduced by TCRdb to in-frame sequences with V and J called. These copies leave out some clones; in studies compared against another copy, an unresolved V gene accounts for under half, and the cause of the remainder is not known. D and trimming were read from the DNA, whereas the V and J calls and clone size are those reported in that table. The sample data list under 350,000 clones, and roughly 90% of these were observed just once. The top ten constitute 1.5% to 2% of the sample.

The paper as a whole reports these results and caveats: The quantity of clinical and demographic metadata differed by source and by participant and was supplied without curation.

Enrolling through a virtual design, the prospective study's participants ranged in age from roughly 18 to 100 years and lived across 24 United States geographic areas. In the prospective study, cohorts were assigned on the basis of participant-reported clinical history obtained from a screening survey and a study questionnaire. ImmuneRACE Cohort 3 recovered participants were defined by two consecutive negative NP/OP PCR tests, healthcare professional clearance, or symptom resolution. In the prospective study, mobile phlebotomists collected whole blood, serum and a nasopharyngeal or oropharyngeal swab from each participant. Over a 2-month period, participants in the prospective study had the option of providing additional blood draws and questionnaires. Before DNA extraction, blood samples from the prospective study were shipped at room temperature or frozen. A note on this clone: Its antigen is not yet known. Per-base qualities were not stored, and no clone one base away is much larger.

Sequencing was done on a sample of PBMCs or T cells enriched from blood (not recorded which). This sequence originates from a woman in her thirties or forties who had recovered from COVID-19.

The nucleotide sequence reads TGCGCCAGCACCGCAATGATAAATTGGCAGGTACACACTGAAGCTTTCTTT. Its translation is CASTAMINWQVHTEAFF. Recombination linked TRBV4-1 to TRBJ1-1, with the D segment identity uncertain. CDR3 length: 17 amino acids, cysteine to phenylalanine. This entry keeps only the CDR3 DNA: 51 bases, framed from base 1. The trim is 7 bases for V and 3 bases for J, with a gap of 24 bases between the germline ends. For CDR1 and CDR2, the germline V gene lists MGHRA and YSYEKL.